A selection of T cell receptor beta chains follows, all from one sample in a study of blood T cell repertoires in COVID-19. Only in-frame clones appear in the TCRdb table, and some are missing; sequencing was by immunoSEQ multiplex PCR. Here the sample spans 20,000 to 30,000 clones, 85% to 95% being singletons. The sequenced sample was peripheral blood. These receptors were collected from a woman aged 50 to 65 with active COVID-19. Both conserved end residues are part of each CDR3. D genes are given only for firm matches. Clone size is not always given. Where it is, it says once, few, many or a class for expanded clones.

length: 11
J: TRBJ1-2
V: TRBV20-1
D: .
size: .
DNA: TGCAGTGCTTTATTGAGGGCTGGTTACACCTTC
CDR3: CSALLRAGYTF

length: 15
J: TRBJ1-5
V: TRBV19
D: TRBD1
size: .
DNA: TGTGCCAGTAGTAGGGGGACAGGGGCAGATCAGCCCCAGCATTTT
CDR3: CASSRGTGADQPQHF

length: 14
J: TRBJ1-4
V: TRBV2
D: .
size: .
DNA: TGTGCCAGCAGTGAAGGGACAGTGAATGAAAAACTGTTTTTT
CDR3: CASSEGTVNEKLFF

length: 13
J: TRBJ2-1
V: TRBV13
D: .
size: .
DNA: TGTGCCAGCAGCTGGAGCTCCTACAATGAGCAGTTCTTC
CDR3: CASSWSSYNEQFF

length: 13
J: TRBJ2-7
V: TRBV2
D: .
size: .
DNA: TGTGCCAGCAGTGAAACCACAGGTCTCGAGCAGTACTTC
CDR3: CASSETTGLEQYF

length: 15
J: TRBJ2-1
V: TRBV9
D: TRBD2
size: .
DNA: TGTGCCAGCAGCGTAGACGGGAGGGCTTTTGGGGAGCAGTTCTTC
CDR3: CASSVDGRAFGEQFF

length: 15
J: TRBJ1-2
V: TRBV7-2
D: .
size: once
DNA: TGTGCCAGCAGCTTAGCGCGGGAAAACCTCTATGGCTACACCTTC
CDR3: CASSLARENLYGYTF

length: 15
J: TRBJ1-5
V: TRBV2
D: .
size: .
DNA: TGTGCCAGCAGTCTACAGGGAGTAGGCAATCAGCCCCAGCATTTT
CDR3: CASSLQGVGNQPQHF

length: 14
J: TRBJ1-4
V: TRBV2
D: .
size: .
DNA: TGTGCCAGCAGTGAGGGCAGGGCTGGCGAAAAACTGTTTTTT
CDR3: CASSEGRAGEKLFF

length: 11
J: TRBJ1-4
V: TRBV20-1
D: TRBD1
size: .
DNA: TGCAGTGCTCCAGGGGGGGAAAAACTGTTTTTT
CDR3: CSAPGGEKLFF

length: 17
J: TRBJ2-2
V: TRBV14
D: TRBD2
size: .
DNA: TGTGCCAGCAGCCAAGTAGCGGGAGTATTCCCACGTGGGGAGCTGTTTTTT
CDR3: CASSQVAGVFPRGELFF

length: 12
J: TRBJ1-6
V: TRBV28
D: .
size: few
DNA: TGTGCCAGCAGAACAGCAAATTCACCCCTCCACTTT
CDR3: CASRTANSPLHF

length: 13
J: TRBJ2-3
V: TRBV11-1
D: .
size: .
DNA: TGTGCCAGCAGCTTAGAACGGACAGATACGCAGTATTTT
CDR3: CASSLERTDTQYF

length: 15
J: TRBJ2-1
V: TRBV6-2/TRBV6-3
D: TRBD2
size: .
DNA: TGTGCCAGCAGTCGGAGCGGGGGGGACGGGAATGAGCAGTTCTTC
CDR3: CASSRSGGDGNEQFF

length: 16
J: TRBJ2-2
V: TRBV11-2
D: .
size: .
DNA: TGTGCCAGCAGCTGGCCAACAGGGATAAACACCGGGGAGCTGTTTTTT
CDR3: CASSWPTGINTGELFF

length: 16
J: TRBJ1-1
V: TRBV6-5
D: TRBD1
size: .
DNA: TGTGCCAGCAGTTACTCTCGGACAGGGGGGAACACTGAAGCTTTCTTT
CDR3: CASSYSRTGGNTEAFF

length: 13
J: TRBJ1-5
V: TRBV6-6
D: .
size: .
DNA: TGTGCCAGCAACGAGGGAGGGTGGCAGCCCCAGCATTTT
CDR3: CASNEGGWQPQHF

length: 14
J: TRBJ2-3
V: TRBV7-3
D: .
size: .
DNA: TGTGCCAGCAGCTATGACAGGTTTTCGGATACGCAGTATTTT
CDR3: CASSYDRFSDTQYF

length: 14
J: TRBJ1-4
V: TRBV18
D: TRBD1
size: .
DNA: TGTGCCAGCTCACCGGGGGGACAGGCCGAAAAACTGTTTTTT
CDR3: CASSPGGQAEKLFF

length: 12
J: TRBJ2-2
V: TRBV7-3
D: .
size: .
DNA: TGTGCCAGCAGCGGAGGGGCCGGGGAGCTGTTTTTT
CDR3: CASSGGAGELFF

length: 14
J: TRBJ2-5
V: TRBV7-2
D: .
size: .
DNA: TGTGCCAGCAGCTCTTATAGCGCCCAAGAGACCCAGTACTTC
CDR3: CASSSYSAQETQYF

length: 16
J: TRBJ2-1
V: TRBV9
D: .
size: .
DNA: TGTGCCAGCAGCGCAACGAGCGGGCTCACCTACAATGAGCAGTTCTTC
CDR3: CASSATSGLTYNEQFF

length: 13
J: TRBJ1-1
V: TRBV10-3
D: .
size: .
DNA: TGTGCCATCAGTGAGACAGGGATAACTGAAGCTTTCTTT
CDR3: CAISETGITEAFF

length: 13
J: TRBJ1-1
V: TRBV4-1
D: TRBD1
size: .
DNA: TGCGCCAGCAGCCAAGTTCAGGGGGCTGAAGCTTTCTTT
CDR3: CASSQVQGAEAFF

length: 12
J: TRBJ2-7
V: TRBV4-1
D: .
size: .
DNA: TGCGCCATTCTGACTCTCTCCTACGAGCAGTACTTC
CDR3: CAILTLSYEQYF

length: 15
J: TRBJ2-7
V: TRBV6-5
D: TRBD1
size: .
DNA: TGTGCCACCGGGAGGGGGGGACAGGGGACCTACGAGCAGTACTTC
CDR3: CATGRGGQGTYEQYF

length: 16
J: TRBJ2-5
V: TRBV2
D: TRBD2
size: once
DNA: TGTGCCAGCACCCGAAGGGCTAGCGGGAGTATGGAGACCCAGTACTTC
CDR3: CASTRRASGSMETQYF

length: 12
J: TRBJ1-4
V: TRBV6-5
D: .
size: .
DNA: TGTGCCAGCAGGGCGGATCATGAAAAACTGTTTTTT
CDR3: CASRADHEKLFF

length: 15
J: TRBJ2-7
V: TRBV7-9
D: TRBD1
size: once
DNA: TGTGCCAGCAGCACGAACCCGGGACAGCCCTACGAGCAGTACTTC
CDR3: CASSTNPGQPYEQYF

length: 14
J: TRBJ1-2
V: TRBV5-1
D: TRBD1
size: .
DNA: TGCGCCAGCAGTACCGGACAGGGGGCGTCAGCGCCAGACTTC
CDR3: CASSTGQGASAPDF

length: 16
J: TRBJ2-1
V: TRBV3-1/TRBV3-2
D: TRBD2
size: .
DNA: TGTGCCAGCAGCCAAGATCCGTCACTAGCGGGCAATGAGCAGTTCTTC
CDR3: CASSQDPSLAGNEQFF

length: 12
J: TRBJ2-3
V: TRBV5-1
D: .
size: .
DNA: TGCGCCAGCAGCTTGGCGGGAGATACGCAGTATTTT
CDR3: CASSLAGDTQYF

length: 15
J: TRBJ2-3
V: TRBV5-8
D: .
size: once
DNA: TGTGCCAGCAGCTTGGCCCTGGCAAACACAGATACGCAGTATTTT
CDR3: CASSLALANTDTQYF

length: 14
J: TRBJ2-7
V: TRBV5-4
D: .
size: .
DNA: TGTGCCAGCAGCTTGGGGGGGGAAAACTACGAGCAGTACTTC
CDR3: CASSLGGENYEQYF

length: 16
J: TRBJ2-2
V: TRBV28
D: .
size: few
DNA: TGTGCCAGCAGTTTATCAGGGCGAGCGAACACCGGGGAGCTGTTTTTT
CDR3: CASSLSGRANTGELFF

length: 11
J: TRBJ2-7
V: TRBV29-1
D: .
size: .
DNA: TGCAGCGTTGAATCCTTCTTCGAGCAGTACTTC
CDR3: CSVESFFEQYF